The clone carrying this TCR beta chain has more than one count but fewer than ten. Its specificity is unknown. The entry originates in a study of T cells in Graves' hyperthyroidism and ophthalmopathy. Study results and caveats: Ophthalmopathy was model-predicted a median about 6.9 months pre-onset. From stable hyperthyroidism, ophthalmopathy was separated by a 13 V-J model.

There were TCR beta CDR3 regions amplified from RNA transcripts. Primed by the HTBI set, a first-round RT-PCR was run on the TCR CDR3. Each CDR3 protein gets one entry after TCRdb re-called the multiplex PCR reads with MiXCR. The sample yields almost 500,000 distinct CDR3 sequences, about 22% seen once. V lost 1 base, J lost 11 bases, and 11 bases lay in between. The CDR3 consists of 12 residues. Per germline, CDR1 SGHNT and CDR2 YENEEA. Clinical Activity Scores of at least 3, NOSPECS grades of at least 4 and durations under 3 months characterized ophthalmopathy patients. The sample consisted of blood. The chain is built from TRBV11-3 and TRBJ1-1; no firm D call. This TCR derives from a woman aged 70-85 years with Graves' ophthalmopathy. DNA for the CDR3: TGTGCCAGCAGCTTAGTAGAACAGATCGCTTTCTTT. This codes for CASSLVEQIAFF.